Described below is a single TCR beta chain sequence and its context. This CDR3 spans 15 amino acids. The ends lost 2 bases at V and 1 base at J; junction bases unmatched: 2. CDR1 and CDR2 (germline): SGHNT, YYREEE (reference sequence). In the original processing: Nucleated cell counts were estimated from reference gene primer amplification. Sequencing was performed with immunoSEQ multiplex PCR; in TCRdb, only in-frame clones are kept and a portion is missing. V and J calls and clone size are as listed in that table; D and trimming were resolved from the DNA. The sample has over 60,000 clones, 75% to 90% seen once; the top ten hold roughly a third. The sample comes from a study of blood T cell repertoires in COVID-19. Study-level information: Samples came from the United States, Italy and Spain, spanning acute and convalescent COVID-19. PBMCs, B-cell-depleted T cells, or T cells provided the cDNA or gDNA that made up the material.

The sequenced material came from peripheral blood. This chain joins TRBV5-4 and TRBJ2-1; TRBD1 matches at 8 bases. This sequence originates from an elderly woman with active or convalescent COVID-19. The CDR3, as DNA: TGTGCCAGCAGCTTCGACAGGGGATCCTACAATGAGCAGTTCTTC. Translating gives CASSFDRGSYNEQFF.